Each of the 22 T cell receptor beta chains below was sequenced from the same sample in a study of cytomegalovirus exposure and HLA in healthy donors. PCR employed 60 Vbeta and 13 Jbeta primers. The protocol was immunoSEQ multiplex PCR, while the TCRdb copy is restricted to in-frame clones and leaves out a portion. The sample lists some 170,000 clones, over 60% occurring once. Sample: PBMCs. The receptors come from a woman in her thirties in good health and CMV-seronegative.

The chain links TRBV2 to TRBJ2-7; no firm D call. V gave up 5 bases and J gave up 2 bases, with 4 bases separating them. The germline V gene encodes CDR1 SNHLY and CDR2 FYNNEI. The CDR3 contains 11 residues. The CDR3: CASSPTYEQYF. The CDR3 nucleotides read TGTGCCAGCAGTCCTACCTACGAGCAGTACTTC.

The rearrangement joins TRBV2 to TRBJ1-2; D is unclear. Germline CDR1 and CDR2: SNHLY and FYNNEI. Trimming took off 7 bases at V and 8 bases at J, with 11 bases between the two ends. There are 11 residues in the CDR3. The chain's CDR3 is CASTRGEGYTF. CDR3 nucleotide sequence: TGTGCCAGCACTCGTGGAGAGGGCTACACCTTC.

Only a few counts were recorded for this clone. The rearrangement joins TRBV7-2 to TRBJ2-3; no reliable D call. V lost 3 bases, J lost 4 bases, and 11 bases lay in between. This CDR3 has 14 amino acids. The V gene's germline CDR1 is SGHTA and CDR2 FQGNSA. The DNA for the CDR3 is TGTGCCAGCAGCTTCGCCACTGTTCCAGATACGCAGTATTTT. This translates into CASSFATVPDTQYF.

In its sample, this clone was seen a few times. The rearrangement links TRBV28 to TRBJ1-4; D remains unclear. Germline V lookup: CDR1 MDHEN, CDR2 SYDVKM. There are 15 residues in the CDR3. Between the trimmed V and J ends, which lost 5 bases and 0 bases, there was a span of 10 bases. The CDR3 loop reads CASSPHRATNEKLFF. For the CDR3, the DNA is TGTGCCAGCAGTCCCCACAGAGCAACTAATGAAAAACTGTTTTTT.

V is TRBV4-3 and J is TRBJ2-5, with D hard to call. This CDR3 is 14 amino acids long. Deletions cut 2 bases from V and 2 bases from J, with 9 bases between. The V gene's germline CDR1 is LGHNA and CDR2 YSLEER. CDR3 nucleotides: TGCGCCAGCAGCCAACAGGTACAGCAAGAGACCCAGTACTTC. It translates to CASSQQVQQETQYF.

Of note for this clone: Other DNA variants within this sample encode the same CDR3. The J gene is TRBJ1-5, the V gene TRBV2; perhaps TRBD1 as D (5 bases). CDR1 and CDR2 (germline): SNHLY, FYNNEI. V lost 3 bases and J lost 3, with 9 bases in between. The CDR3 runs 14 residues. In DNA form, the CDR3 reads TGTGCCAGCAGTGAGGGGCAGAACAATCAGCCCCAGCATTTT. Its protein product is CASSEGQNNQPQHF. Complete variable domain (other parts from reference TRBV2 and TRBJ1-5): EPEVTQTPSHQVTQMGQEVILRCVPISNHLYFYWYRQILGQKVEFLVSFYNNEISEKSEIFDDQFSVERPDGSNFTLKIRSTKLEDSAMYFCASSEGQNNQPQHFGDGTRLSIL.

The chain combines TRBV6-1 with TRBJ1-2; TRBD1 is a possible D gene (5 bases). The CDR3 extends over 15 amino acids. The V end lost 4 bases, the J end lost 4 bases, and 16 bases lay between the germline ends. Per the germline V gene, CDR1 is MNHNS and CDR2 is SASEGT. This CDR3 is CASSGRGQSIYGYTF. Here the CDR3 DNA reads TGTGCCAGCAGTGGGAGGGGCCAGAGCATCTATGGCTACACCTTC.

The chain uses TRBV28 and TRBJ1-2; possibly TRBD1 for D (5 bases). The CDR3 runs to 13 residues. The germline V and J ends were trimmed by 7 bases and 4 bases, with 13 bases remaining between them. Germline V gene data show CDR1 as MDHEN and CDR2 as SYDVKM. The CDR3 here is CASKGGAFYGYTF. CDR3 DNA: TGTGCCAGCAAAGGTGGGGCTTTCTATGGCTACACCTTC.

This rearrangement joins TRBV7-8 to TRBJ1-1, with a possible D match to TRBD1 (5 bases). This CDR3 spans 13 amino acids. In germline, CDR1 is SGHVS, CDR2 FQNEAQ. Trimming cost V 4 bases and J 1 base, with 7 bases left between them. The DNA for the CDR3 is TGTGCCAGCAGCTGGGGGGGGAACACTGAAGCTTTCTTT. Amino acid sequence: CASSWGGNTEAFF.

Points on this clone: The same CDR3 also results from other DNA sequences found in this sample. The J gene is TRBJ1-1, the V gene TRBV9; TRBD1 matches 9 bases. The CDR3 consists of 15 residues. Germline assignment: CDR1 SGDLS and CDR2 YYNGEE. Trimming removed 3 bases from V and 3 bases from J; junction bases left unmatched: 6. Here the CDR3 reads CASSAQGAGDTEAFF. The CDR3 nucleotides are TGTGCCAGCAGCGCACAGGGGGCTGGGGACACTGAAGCTTTCTTT.

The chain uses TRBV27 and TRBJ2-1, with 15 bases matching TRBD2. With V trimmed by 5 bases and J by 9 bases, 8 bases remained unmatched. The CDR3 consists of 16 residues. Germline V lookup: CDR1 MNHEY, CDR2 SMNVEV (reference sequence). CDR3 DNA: TGTGCCAGCAGTCCTAGGACTAGCGGGAGGGCGGGTGAGCAGTTCTTC. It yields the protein CASSPRTSGRAGEQFF.

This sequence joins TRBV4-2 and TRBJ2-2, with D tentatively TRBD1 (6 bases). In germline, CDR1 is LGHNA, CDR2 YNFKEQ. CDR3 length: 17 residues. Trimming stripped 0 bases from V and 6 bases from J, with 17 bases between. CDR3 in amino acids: CASSQEGREQGAGELFF. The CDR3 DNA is TGTGCCAGCAGCCAAGAGGGAAGGGAACAGGGAGCCGGGGAGCTGTTTTTT.

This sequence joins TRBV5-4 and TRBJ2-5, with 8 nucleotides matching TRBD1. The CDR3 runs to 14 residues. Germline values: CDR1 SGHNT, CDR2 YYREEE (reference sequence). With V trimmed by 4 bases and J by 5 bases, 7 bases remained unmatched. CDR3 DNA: TGTGCCAGCAGCAACTCAGGGGGCGCGGAGACCCAGTACTTC. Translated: CASSNSGGAETQYF.

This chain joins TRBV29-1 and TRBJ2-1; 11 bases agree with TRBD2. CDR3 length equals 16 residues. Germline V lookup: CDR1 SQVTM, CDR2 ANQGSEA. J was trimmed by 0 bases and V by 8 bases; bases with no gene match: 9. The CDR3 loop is CSWGGSGRASYNEQFF. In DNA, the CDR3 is TGCAGCTGGGGGGGTAGCGGGAGGGCCTCCTACAATGAGCAGTTCTTC.

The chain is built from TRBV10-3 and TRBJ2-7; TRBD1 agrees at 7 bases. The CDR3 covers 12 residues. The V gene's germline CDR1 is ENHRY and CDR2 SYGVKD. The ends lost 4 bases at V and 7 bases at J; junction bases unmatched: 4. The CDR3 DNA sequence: TGTGCCATCAGTGTCGACAGGGATGAGCAGTACTTC. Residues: CAISVDRDEQYF.

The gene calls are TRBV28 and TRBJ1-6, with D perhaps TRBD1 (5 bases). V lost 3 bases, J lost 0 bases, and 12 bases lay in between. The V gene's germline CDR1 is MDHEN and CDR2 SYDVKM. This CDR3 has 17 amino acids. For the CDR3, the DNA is TGTGCCAGCAGTTTTCGGGACGGGAGCTCCTATAATTCACCCCTCCACTTT. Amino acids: CASSFRDGSSYNSPLHF.

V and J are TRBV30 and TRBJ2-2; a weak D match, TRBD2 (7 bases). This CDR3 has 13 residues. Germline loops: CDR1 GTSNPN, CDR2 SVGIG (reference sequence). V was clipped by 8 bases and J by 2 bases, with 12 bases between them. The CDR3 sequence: CAGGGGNTGELFF. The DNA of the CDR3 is TGTGCCGGGGGAGGGGGAAACACCGGGGAGCTGTTTTTT.

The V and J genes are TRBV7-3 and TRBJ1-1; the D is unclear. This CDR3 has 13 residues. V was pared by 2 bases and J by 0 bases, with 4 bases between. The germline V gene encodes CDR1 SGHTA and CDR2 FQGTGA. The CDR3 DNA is TGTGCCAGCAGCTTAGCGCTGAACACTGAAGCTTTCTTT. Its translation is CASSLALNTEAFF.

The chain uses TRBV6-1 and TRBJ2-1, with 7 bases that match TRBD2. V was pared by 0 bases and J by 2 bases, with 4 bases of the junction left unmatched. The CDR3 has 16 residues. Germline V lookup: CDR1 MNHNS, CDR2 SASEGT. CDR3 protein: CASSEARGLPYNEQFF. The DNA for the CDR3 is TGTGCCAGCAGTGAAGCGAGGGGACTACCCTACAATGAGCAGTTCTTC.

This CDR3 reads CASSLYLNTEAFF. The CDR3 DNA is TGTGCCAGCAGCTTGTACTTGAACACTGAAGCTTTCTTT. The chain links TRBV7-2 to TRBJ1-1; D is uncertain. CDR3 length: 13 residues. Germline V CDR1 and CDR2: SGHTA, FQGNSA. V was cut by 3 bases and J by 0 bases, with 5 bases left in between.

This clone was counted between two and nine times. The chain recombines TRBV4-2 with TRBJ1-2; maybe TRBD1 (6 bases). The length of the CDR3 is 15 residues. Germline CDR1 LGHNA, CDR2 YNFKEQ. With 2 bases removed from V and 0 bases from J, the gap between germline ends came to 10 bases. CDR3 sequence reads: CASSQQGSSNYGYTF. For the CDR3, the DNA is TGTGCCAGCAGCCAACAGGGGTCGTCTAACTATGGCTACACCTTC.

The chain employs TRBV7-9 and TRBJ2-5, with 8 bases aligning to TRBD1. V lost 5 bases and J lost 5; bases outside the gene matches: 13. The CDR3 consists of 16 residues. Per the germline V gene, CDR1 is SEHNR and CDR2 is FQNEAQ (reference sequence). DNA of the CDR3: TGTGCCAGCAGCCGCCTCCTCGGACAGGGTCGCGAGACCCAGTACTTC. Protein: CASSRLLGQGRETQYF.